The 5 T cell receptor beta chains given below trace back to one sample, sequenced in a study of T cells in Graves' hyperthyroidism and ophthalmopathy. TCR beta CDR3 region amplification was performed from RNA transcripts. Using the HTBI primer set, a first-round RT-PCR was run on the TCR CDR3. TCRdb redid the calling of the multiplex PCR reads with MiXCR, one entry per CDR3 protein. Found here are about 560,000 distinct CDR3 sequences, about 14% of them singletons; the top ten hold more than 11%. The sequencing input was blood. The receptor set was obtained from a woman between 35 and 50 years old with Graves' hyperthyroidism.

In its sample, this clonotype was seen many times. The J gene is TRBJ1-2, the V gene TRBV2; D not certain. Trimming took 1 base from V and 4 from J, leaving 13 bases between them. Germline loops: CDR1 SNHLY, CDR2 FYNNEI. The CDR3 totals 15 residues. DNA for the CDR3: TGTGCCAGCAGTGAAGGGGCGACGGGTAGCTATGGCTACACCTTC. Translation gives CASSEGATGSYGYTF.

This clonotype has at least ten counts. V is TRBV5-1 and J is TRBJ1-2, with a possible D match to TRBD1 (6 bases). Deletions cut 4 bases from V and 3 bases from J, with 13 bases between. The germline V gene has CDR1 SGHRS and CDR2 YFSETQ. The CDR3 extends over 14 amino acids. The CDR3 nucleotides are TGCGCCAGCAGCCAGGGGCTGGCGGACTATGGCTACACCTTC. It encodes CASSQGLADYGYTF.

The rearrangement links TRBV5-1 to TRBJ1-5, with no clear D. Trimming stripped 3 bases from V and 1 base from J, with 11 bases between. CDR1 is SGHRS, CDR2 YFSETQ, per germline. The CDR3 has 15 amino acids. CDR3 sequence: CASSSEGESNQPQHF. The DNA for the CDR3 is TGCGCCAGCAGCTCTGAAGGAGAAAGCAATCAGCCCCAGCATTTT.

The chain recombines TRBV5-6 with TRBJ2-7; 7 nucleotides match TRBD1. The V and J ends lost 2 bases and 3 bases, in that order; junction bases with no gene match: 5. This CDR3 has 14 amino acids. Germline V gives CDR1 SGHDT, CDR2 YYEEEE. CDR3 sequence reads: CASSLGTADYEQYF. CDR3 DNA sequence: TGTGCCAGCAGCTTAGGGACAGCTGACTACGAGCAGTACTTC.

This chain links TRBV7-9 with TRBJ1-3; possibly TRBD1 for D (5 bases). V lost 3 bases to trimming and J lost 8 bases, with 14 bases between them. Germline V CDR1 and CDR2: SEHNR, FQNEAQ (reference sequence). CDR3 length equals 14 residues. CDR3 sequence reads: CASSFQGPTDTIYF. The DNA for the CDR3 is TGTGCCAGCAGCTTTCAGGGCCCGACGGACACCATATATTTT.